Here is one T cell receptor (beta chain) with its context. The data derive from a study of blood T cell repertoires in COVID-19. Study at large: Researchers got acute and convalescent COVID-19 samples from the United States, Italy and Spain. The analysed material was cDNA or gDNA that came from T cells, B-cell-depleted T cells, or PBMCs.

The authors' processing: Amplification of reference gene primers was used by the study to estimate nucleated cell counts. Sequenced by immunoSEQ multiplex PCR; TCRdb stores in-frame clones only, minus some. The DNA was the basis for D and trimming; V, J and clone size are from that table. The table has about 100,000 clones, about 86% seen once; the top ten hold roughly 5%. This sequence was found in a human donor in a cohort sampled during active COVID-19. Material: peripheral blood.

In DNA, the CDR3 is TGTGCCAGCAGCTTGGCGGAGGGTTGGGGCGGGAGGGCCCTCTATGAGCAGTTCTTC. Residues: CASSLAEGWGGRALYEQFF. The V and J genes are TRBV5-4 and TRBJ2-1; the match to TRBD2 covers 9 bases. V trimming: 0 bases; J trimming: 8 bases; junction bases outside the gene matches: 18. Germline lookup yields CDR1 SGHNT and CDR2 YYREEE (reference sequence). The length of the CDR3 is 19 residues.